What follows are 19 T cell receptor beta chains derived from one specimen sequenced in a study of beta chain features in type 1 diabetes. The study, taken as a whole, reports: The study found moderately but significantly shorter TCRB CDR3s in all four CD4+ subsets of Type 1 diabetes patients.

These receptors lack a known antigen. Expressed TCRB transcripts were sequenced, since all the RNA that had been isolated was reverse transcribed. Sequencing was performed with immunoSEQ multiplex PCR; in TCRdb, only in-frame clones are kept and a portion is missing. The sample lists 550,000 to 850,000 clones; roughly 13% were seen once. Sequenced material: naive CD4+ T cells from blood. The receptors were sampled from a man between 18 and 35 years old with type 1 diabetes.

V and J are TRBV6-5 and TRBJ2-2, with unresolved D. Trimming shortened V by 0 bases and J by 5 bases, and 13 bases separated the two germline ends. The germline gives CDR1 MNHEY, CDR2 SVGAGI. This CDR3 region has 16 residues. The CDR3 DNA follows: TGTGCCAGCAGTTACTCGAATTTTGTTGGGACCGGGGAGCTGTTTTTT. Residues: CASSYSNFVGTGELFF.

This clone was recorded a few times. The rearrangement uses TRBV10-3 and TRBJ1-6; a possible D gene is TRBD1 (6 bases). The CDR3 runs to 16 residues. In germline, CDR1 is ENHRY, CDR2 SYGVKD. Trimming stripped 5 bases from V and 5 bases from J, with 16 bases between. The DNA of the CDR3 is TGTGCCATCAGTAGAATACAGGGACCCGATAATTCACCCCTCCACTTT. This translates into CAISRIQGPDNSPLHF.

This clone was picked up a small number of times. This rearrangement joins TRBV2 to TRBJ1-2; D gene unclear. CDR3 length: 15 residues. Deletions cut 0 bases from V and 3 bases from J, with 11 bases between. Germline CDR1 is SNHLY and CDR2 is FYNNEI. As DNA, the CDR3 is TGTGCCAGCAGTGAAGCGCTCATGGCCCACTATGGCTACACCTTC. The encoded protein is CASSEALMAHYGYTF.

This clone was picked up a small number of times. The CDR3 region has the DNA TGCAGCGTTAGCCCCGGGGAGACCCAGTACTTC. It is translated as CSVSPGETQYF. The V call is TRBV29-1, the J call TRBJ2-5; D is ambiguous. Trimming removed 5 bases from V and 5 bases from J, with 9 bases in between. Germline V gene sequence: CDR1 SQVTM, CDR2 ANQGSEA. This CDR3 is 11 amino acids long. Using reference TRBV29-1 and TRBJ2-5 for the parts outside the CDR3, the full variable domain is SAVISQKPSRDICQRGTSLTIQCQVDSQVTMMFWYRQQPGQSLTLIATANQGSEATYESGFVIDKFPISRPNLTFSTLTVSNMSPEDSSIYLCSVSPGETQYFGPGTRLLVL.

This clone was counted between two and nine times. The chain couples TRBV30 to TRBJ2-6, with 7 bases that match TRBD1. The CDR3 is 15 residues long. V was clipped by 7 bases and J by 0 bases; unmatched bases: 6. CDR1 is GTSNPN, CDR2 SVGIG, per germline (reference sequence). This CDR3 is CASPRGHSGANVLTF. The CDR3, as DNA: TGTGCCTCGCCGAGGGGGCACTCTGGGGCCAACGTCCTGACTTTC.

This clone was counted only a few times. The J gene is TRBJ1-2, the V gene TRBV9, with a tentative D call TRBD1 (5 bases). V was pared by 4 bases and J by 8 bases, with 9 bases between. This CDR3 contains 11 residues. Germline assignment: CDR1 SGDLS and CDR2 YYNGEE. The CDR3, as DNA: TGTGCCAGCAGCTCGGGGGAAGGCTACACCTTC. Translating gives CASSSGEGYTF. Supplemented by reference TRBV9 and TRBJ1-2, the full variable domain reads DSGVTQTPKHLITATGQRVTLRCSPRSGDLSVYWYQQSLDQGLQFLIQYYNGEERAKGNILERFSAQQFPDLHSELNLSSLELGDSALYFCASSSGEGYTFGSGTRLTVV.

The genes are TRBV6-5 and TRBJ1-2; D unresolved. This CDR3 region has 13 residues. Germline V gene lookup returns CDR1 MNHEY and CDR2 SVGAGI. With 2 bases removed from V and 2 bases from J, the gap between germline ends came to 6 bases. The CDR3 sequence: CASSYTQNYGYTF. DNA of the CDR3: TGTGCCAGCAGTTACACCCAGAACTATGGCTACACCTTC.

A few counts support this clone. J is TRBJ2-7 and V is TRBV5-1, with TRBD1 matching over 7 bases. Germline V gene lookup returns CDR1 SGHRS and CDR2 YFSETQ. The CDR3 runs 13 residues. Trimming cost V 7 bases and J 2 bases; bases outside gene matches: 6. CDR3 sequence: CASGTASPYEQYF. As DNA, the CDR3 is TGCGCCAGCGGGACAGCTTCTCCCTACGAGCAGTACTTC.

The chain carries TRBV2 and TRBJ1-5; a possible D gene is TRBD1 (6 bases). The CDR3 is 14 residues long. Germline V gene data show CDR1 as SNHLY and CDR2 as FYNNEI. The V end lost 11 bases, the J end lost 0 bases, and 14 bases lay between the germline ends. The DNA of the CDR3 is TGTGCCTCACGGGGGCCAGATAGCAATCAGCCCCAGCATTTT. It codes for CASRGPDSNQPQHF.

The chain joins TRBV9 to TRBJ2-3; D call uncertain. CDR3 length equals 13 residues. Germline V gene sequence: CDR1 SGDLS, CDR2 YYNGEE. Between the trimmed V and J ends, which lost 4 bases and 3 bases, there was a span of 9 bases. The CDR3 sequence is CASSPDWTDTQYF. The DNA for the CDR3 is TGTGCCAGCAGCCCCGACTGGACAGATACGCAGTATTTT.

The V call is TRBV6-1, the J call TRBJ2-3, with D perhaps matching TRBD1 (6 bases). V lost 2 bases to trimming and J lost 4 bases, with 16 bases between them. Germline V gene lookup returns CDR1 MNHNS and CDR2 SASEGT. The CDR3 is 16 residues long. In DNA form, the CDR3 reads TGTGCCAGCAGTGAAATTGGGGGCAATTCGGCAGATACGCAGTATTTT. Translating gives CASSEIGGNSADTQYF.

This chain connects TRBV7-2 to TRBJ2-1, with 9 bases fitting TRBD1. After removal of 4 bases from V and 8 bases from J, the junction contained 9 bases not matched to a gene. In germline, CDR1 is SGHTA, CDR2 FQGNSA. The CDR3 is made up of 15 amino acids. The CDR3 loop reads CASSSPGQGEYEQFF. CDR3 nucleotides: TGTGCCAGCAGCTCACCGGGACAGGGTGAGTATGAGCAGTTCTTC.

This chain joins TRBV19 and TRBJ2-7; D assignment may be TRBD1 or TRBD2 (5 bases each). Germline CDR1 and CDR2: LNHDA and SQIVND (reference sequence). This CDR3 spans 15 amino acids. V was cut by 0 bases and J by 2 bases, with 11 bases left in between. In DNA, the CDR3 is TGTGCCAGTAGTATAGAGGATGAGGGGCCCTACGAGCAGTACTTC. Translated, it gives CASSIEDEGPYEQYF. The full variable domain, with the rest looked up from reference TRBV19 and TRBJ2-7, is DGGITQSPKYLFRKEGQNVTLSCEQNLNHDAMYWYRQDPGQGLRLIYYSQIVNDFQKGDIAEGYSVSREKKESFPLTVTSAQKNPTAFYLCASSIEDEGPYEQYFGPGTRLTVT.

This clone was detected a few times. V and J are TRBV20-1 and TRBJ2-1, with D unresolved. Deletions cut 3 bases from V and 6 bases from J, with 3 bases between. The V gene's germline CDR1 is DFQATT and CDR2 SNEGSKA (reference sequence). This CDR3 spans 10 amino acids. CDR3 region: CSASANEQFF. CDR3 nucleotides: TGCAGTGCTAGCGCCAATGAGCAGTTCTTC.

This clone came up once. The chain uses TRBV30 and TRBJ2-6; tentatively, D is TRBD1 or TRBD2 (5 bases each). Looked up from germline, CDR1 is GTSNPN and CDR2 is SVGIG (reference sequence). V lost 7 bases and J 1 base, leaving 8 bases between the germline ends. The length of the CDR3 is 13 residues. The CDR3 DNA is TGTGCCTCGGGACCGTCTGGGGCCAACGTCCTGACTTTC. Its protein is CASGPSGANVLTF.

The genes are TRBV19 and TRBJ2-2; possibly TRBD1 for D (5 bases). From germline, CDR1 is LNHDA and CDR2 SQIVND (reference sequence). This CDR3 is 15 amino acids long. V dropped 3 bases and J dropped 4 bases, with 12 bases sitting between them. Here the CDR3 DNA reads TGTGCCAGTAGTATTGGGCAGGGCGGCACCGGGGAGCTGTTTTTT. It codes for CASSIGQGGTGELFF.

CDR3 sequence (DNA): TGTGCCTGGAGGGGTAGACAGGGTCTCTCTGGAAACACCATATATTTT. It translates to CAWRGRQGLSGNTIYF. The V and J genes are TRBV30 and TRBJ1-3, with 7 nucleotides matching TRBD1. The CDR3 consists of 16 residues. The V gene end was trimmed by 3 bases and the J gene end by 0 bases; junction bases not matched to a gene: 8. Germline values: CDR1 GTSNPN, CDR2 SVGIG (reference sequence).

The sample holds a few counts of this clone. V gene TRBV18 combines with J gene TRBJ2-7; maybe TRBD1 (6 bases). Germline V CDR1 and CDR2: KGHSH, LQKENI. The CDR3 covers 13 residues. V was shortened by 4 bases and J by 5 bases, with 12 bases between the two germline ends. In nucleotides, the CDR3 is TGTGCCAGCTCACAGGGGGAAGTCCACGAGCAGTACTTC. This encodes CASSQGEVHEQYF.

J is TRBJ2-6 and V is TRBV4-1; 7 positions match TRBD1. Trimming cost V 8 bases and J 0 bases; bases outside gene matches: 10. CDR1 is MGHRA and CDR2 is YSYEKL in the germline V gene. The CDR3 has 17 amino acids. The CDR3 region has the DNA TGCGCCAGCTTCCCGGGACAGCTAATCTCTGGGGCCAACGTCCTGACTTTC. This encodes CASFPGQLISGANVLTF.